This T cell receptor (beta chain) emerged from a study of blood T cell repertoires in COVID-19. The CDR3 spans 17 residues. Germline values: CDR1 MNHEY, CDR2 SMNVEV (reference sequence). The V and J ends lost 5 bases and 2 bases, in that order; junction bases with no gene match: 10. Per the authors' pipeline: Nucleated cell number was recorded as an estimate derived from reference gene primer amplification. Libraries were prepared by immunoSEQ multiplex PCR; TCRdb keeps only in-frame clonotypes and omits some of them. V, J and clone size were drawn from that table, and D and trimming were deduced from the DNA. Here the sample spans about 200,000 clones, 86% being singletons.

The source is a woman in her thirties or forties with acute COVID-19. The rearrangement uses TRBV27 and TRBJ1-5; 9 bases align to TRBD1. The sequenced sample was PBMCs or T cells enriched from blood (not recorded which). The CDR3 nucleotides read TGTGCCAGCAGTGGTGACAGGGGGTCTATCGGCAATCAGCCCCAGCATTTT. The encoded protein is CASSGDRGSIGNQPQHF.